The 32 T cell receptor beta chains below were found in one sample sequenced in a study of blood T cell repertoires in COVID-19. Repertoires were generated with immunoSEQ multiplex PCR, while TCRdb's copy carries only in-frame clones and drops some. The sample records about 120,000 clones, almost 90% being singletons. The sequenced sample consisted of peripheral blood. The receptors come from a woman between 45 and 65 years old with active or convalescent COVID-19.

In nucleotides, the CDR3 is TGTGCCACCAGTGAGACTAGCGGGAGAGGAGAGACCCAGTACTTC. This codes for CATSETSGRGETQYF. The chain uses TRBV24-1 and TRBJ2-5, with TRBD2 matching over 12 bases. The CDR3 has 15 amino acids. Germline V gives CDR1 KGHDR, CDR2 SFDVKD. V lost 4 bases to trimming and J lost 4 bases; unmatched junction nucleotides: 3.

The chain carries TRBV29-1 and TRBJ1-1, with 9 positions matching TRBD1. CDR1 and CDR2 from the germline V gene are SQVTM and ANQGSEA. The CDR3 spans 13 residues. The CDR3 DNA reads as TGCACCACCCAGACAGGGGGATACACTGAAGCTTTCTTT. It yields the protein CTTQTGGYTEAFF.

The V call is TRBV5-4, the J call TRBJ2-7; tentative D call: TRBD1 (6 bases). Trimming took 4 bases from V and 0 from J, leaving 17 bases between them. The CDR3 loop spans 16 amino acids. Germline V gene sequence: CDR1 SGHNT, CDR2 YYREEE (reference sequence). The CDR3 DNA is TGTGCCAGCAGCCCAACCTCGACAGGAGCCTCCTACGAGCAGTACTTC. Protein product: CASSPTSTGASYEQYF. Complete variable domain (other parts from reference TRBV5-4 and TRBJ2-7): ETGVTQSPTHLIKTRGQQVTLRCSSQSGHNTVSWYQQALGQGPQFIFQYYREEENGRGNFPPRFSGLQFPNYSSELNVNALELDDSALYLCASSPTSTGASYEQYFGPGTRLTVT.

This chain connects TRBV7-6 to TRBJ2-3, with a tentative D call TRBD1 (6 bases). The CDR3 runs 17 residues. V lost 5 bases and J 4 bases, leaving 22 bases between the germline ends. Germline values: CDR1 SGHVS, CDR2 FNYEAQ. The CDR3 coding sequence is TGTGCCAGCAGCCCAACGCCCCCGCCAGGGGAAGCAGATACGCAGTATTTT. It codes for CASSPTPPPGEADTQYF.

This sequence joins TRBV19 and TRBJ1-5, with D unresolved. The CDR3 totals 12 residues. Per the germline V gene, CDR1 is LNHDA and CDR2 is SQIVND (reference sequence). V lost 9 bases to trimming and J lost 7 bases, with 13 bases between them. CDR3 in amino acids: CASGVPGQPQHF. The CDR3 region has the DNA TGTGCCAGCGGGGTTCCGGGCCAGCCCCAGCATTTT.

The genes are TRBV24-1 and TRBJ2-2; 14 nucleotides line up with TRBD2. J gave up 0 bases and V 2 bases, and 7 bases lay outside the gene matches. Germline V gene lookup returns CDR1 KGHDR and CDR2 SFDVKD. This CDR3 has 20 amino acids. The CDR3 nucleotides read TGTGCCACCAGTGATTCGACCGGGACTAGCGGGAGCGCGAACACCGGGGAGCTGTTTTTT. Protein: CATSDSTGTSGSANTGELFF.

The genes are TRBV13 and TRBJ1-4; no reliable D call. In germline, CDR1 is PRHDT, CDR2 FYEKMQ (reference sequence). The CDR3 runs to 13 residues. V shed 5 bases and J shed 7 bases, with 11 bases lying between them. The CDR3 DNA follows: TGTGCCAGCAGCCCGCCAAGAGGTGAAAAACTGTTTTTT. It translates to CASSPPRGEKLFF.

The chain employs TRBV6-2 or TRBV6-3 and TRBJ2-1; the D gene is possibly TRBD1 (6 bases). The CDR3 loop spans 13 amino acids. V lost 0 bases and J lost 10, with 10 bases in between. CDR1 is MNHEY, CDR2 SVGEGT, per germline. The CDR3 bases are TGTGCCAGCAGTTACTCAAGAAGGGGGGAGCAGTTCTTC. This gives the protein CASSYSRRGEQFF.

The chain joins TRBV7-3 to TRBJ2-5; 9 positions match TRBD1. Germline values: CDR1 SGHTA, CDR2 FQGTGA. The ends lost 6 bases at V and 4 bases at J; junction bases unmatched: 9. The CDR3 has 15 amino acids. The chain's CDR3 is CASSKTGGPGETQYF. In nucleotides, the CDR3 is TGTGCCAGCAGTAAGACAGGGGGTCCTGGAGAGACCCAGTACTTC.

The chain carries TRBV28 and TRBJ1-6; 7 positions match TRBD1. Germline V lookup: CDR1 MDHEN, CDR2 SYDVKM. The CDR3 contains 15 residues. V lost 5 bases to trimming and J lost 3 bases; unmatched junction nucleotides: 4. CDR3 protein: CASSPDRDYNSPLHF. The CDR3 DNA sequence: TGTGCCAGCAGTCCTGACAGGGACTATAATTCACCCCTCCACTTT.

Turning to this clone: One end of the junction fails to match germline, which may point to a read error. The J gene is TRBJ2-2, the V gene TRBV7-9; D is perhaps TRBD2 (6 bases). Germline-derived CDR1 and CDR2 are SEHNR and FQNEAQ (reference sequence). The CDR3 totals 12 residues. Written as DNA, the CDR3 is TGCGGCGGGGAGCGGAACACCGGGGAGCTGTTTTTT. This translates into CGGERNTGELFF.

The V and J genes are TRBV5-6 and TRBJ2-1; D is possibly TRBD2 (6 bases). The germline V and J ends were trimmed by 0 bases and 0 bases, with 16 bases remaining between them. Germline assignment: CDR1 SGHDT and CDR2 YYEEEE. This CDR3 region has 18 residues. The CDR3: CASSLEWRGLSSYNEQFF. The CDR3 nucleotides read TGTGCCAGCAGCTTGGAATGGCGGGGCCTTAGCTCCTACAATGAGCAGTTCTTC.

The chain joins TRBV28 to TRBJ1-5; D not resolved. The CDR3 loop spans 12 amino acids. Germline CDR1 is MDHEN and CDR2 is SYDVKM. The V gene lost 5 bases and the J gene lost 11 bases, with 13 bases spanning the gap. Here the CDR3 DNA reads TGTGCCAGCAGTAAGGGAGGGTGGGCCCAGCATTTT. It specifies CASSKGGWAQHF.

The CDR3 nucleotides are TGTGCCAGCAGCTTAGGACCTCCAGGGTCACCCCTCCACTTT. This sequence encodes CASSLGPPGSPLHF. The genes are TRBV7-9 and TRBJ1-6, with a tentative D call TRBD1 (5 bases). Trimming took off 1 base at V and 10 bases at J, with 11 bases between the two ends. The germline gives CDR1 SEHNR, CDR2 FQNEAQ (reference sequence). The CDR3 has 14 amino acids.

This clone has just a few counts. The chain carries TRBV10-3 and TRBJ2-7, with D uncertain. This CDR3 region has 12 residues. Trimming left V 3 bases short and J 0 bases short, with 3 bases between. From germline, CDR1 is ENHRY and CDR2 SYGVKD. The chain's CDR3 is CAISDSSYEQYF. In DNA form, the CDR3 reads TGTGCCATCAGTGACAGCTCCTACGAGCAGTACTTC.

The chain recombines TRBV7-6 with TRBJ2-2; 10 bases fit TRBD2. Germline CDR1 SGHVS, CDR2 FNYEAQ. With V trimmed by 5 bases and J by 4 bases, 7 bases remained unmatched. CDR3 length: 16 residues. The CDR3 DNA reads as TGTGCCAGCAGCCCACCGGGACTAGCGAGCACCGGGGAGCTGTTTTTT. Its translation: CASSPPGLASTGELFF. The entire variable domain, with the rest obtained from reference TRBV7-6 and TRBJ2-2, is as follows: GAGVSQSPRYKVTKRGQDVALRCDPISGHVSLYWYRQALGQGPEFLTYFNYEAQQDKSGLPNDRFSAERPEGSISTLTIQRTEQRDSAMYRCASSPPGLASTGELFFGEGSRLTVL.

The chain joins TRBV6-2 or TRBV6-3 to TRBJ1-1, with 9 bases fitting TRBD1. The CDR3 has 17 amino acids. The J segment lost 0 bases and the V segment lost 6 bases, leaving 11 bases of the junction unmatched. The germline gives CDR1 MNHEY, CDR2 SVGEGT. The CDR3 DNA reads TGTGCCAGCAGCATACCCACGGGACAGGGAATGAACACTGAAGCTTTCTTT. As protein: CASSIPTGQGMNTEAFF.

This clone was seen a few times. The chain uses TRBV2 and TRBJ1-4; D is undetermined. Germline assignment: CDR1 SNHLY and CDR2 FYNNEI. V lost 3 bases to trimming and J lost 0 bases, with 5 bases between them. The CDR3 runs to 14 residues. CDR3 protein: CASSELTTNEKLFF. The CDR3 DNA is TGTGCCAGCAGTGAGCTAACAACTAATGAAAAACTGTTTTTT.

This rearrangement joins TRBV3-1 (or the pseudogene TRBV3-2) to TRBJ2-7, with 8 bases aligning to TRBD2. The germline V gene has CDR1 LGHDT and CDR2 YNNKEL (reference sequence). Germline trimming cut 0 bases from V and 2 bases from J; bases unmatched to any gene: 6. This CDR3 spans 16 amino acids. CDR3 sequence reads: CASSQDLTSVPYEQYF. DNA for the CDR3: TGTGCCAGCAGCCAAGATTTGACTAGCGTTCCCTACGAGCAGTACTTC.

This chain links TRBV19 with TRBJ2-5; D might be TRBD2 (6 bases). The germline V gene has CDR1 LNHDA and CDR2 SQIVND (reference sequence). CDR3 length: 14 residues. The V end lost 10 bases, the J end lost 4 bases, and 19 bases lay between the germline ends. The DNA for the CDR3 is TGTGCCACCCGGAGGGACCTTCATGGAGAGACCCAGTACTTC. This encodes CATRRDLHGETQYF.

The chain has TRBV11-3 and TRBJ2-2, with TRBD1 identical over 10 bases. This CDR3 comprises 15 residues. CDR1 is SGHNT and CDR2 is YENEEA in the germline V gene. V gave up 6 bases and J gave up 5 bases; unmatched junction bases: 6. The chain's CDR3 is CASSRTGGSTGELFF. The CDR3 DNA is TGTGCCAGCAGTCGGACAGGGGGGTCAACCGGGGAGCTGTTTTTT.

The chain couples TRBV7-6 to TRBJ2-7, with D hard to call. Germline assignment: CDR1 SGHVS and CDR2 FNYEAQ. V dropped 5 bases and J dropped 6 bases, with 26 bases sitting between them. The CDR3 has 17 amino acids. CDR3 protein: CASSPRRSAAVLSEQYF. For the CDR3, the DNA is TGTGCCAGCAGCCCACGACGGAGTGCCGCTGTATTGAGCGAGCAGTACTTC.

V and J are TRBV5-1 and TRBJ2-7, with TRBD2 identical over 9 bases. The CDR3 covers 15 residues. Per the germline V gene, CDR1 is SGHRS and CDR2 is YFSETQ. The V gene end was trimmed by 0 bases and the J gene end by 6 bases; junction bases not matched to a gene: 7. CDR3 nucleotides: TGCGCCAGCAGCTTGGGTCCAGCGGGAGGAGGCGAGCAGTACTTC. Translating gives CASSLGPAGGGEQYF.

The chain has TRBV27 and TRBJ2-1; 12 nucleotides match TRBD2. Germline V gene data show CDR1 as MNHEY and CDR2 as SMNVEV (reference sequence). The CDR3 runs to 16 residues. V was clipped by 4 bases and J by 4 bases; unmatched bases: 5. In DNA, the CDR3 is TGTGCCAGCAGTTCCTCGGGACTAGCGGGTTACAATGAGCAGTTCTTC. Translating gives CASSSSGLAGYNEQFF.

This clone was seen a handful of times. The chain uses TRBV19 and TRBJ1-5; TRBD1 agrees at 8 bases. CDR3 length: 14 residues. Germline CDR1 LNHDA, CDR2 SQIVND (reference sequence). Unmatched junction bases numbered 4, after V lost 9 bases and J lost 0 bases. CDR3 sequence reads: CASEGQGSNQPQHF. The CDR3 DNA follows: TGTGCCAGCGAAGGACAGGGTAGCAATCAGCCCCAGCATTTT.

The gene calls are TRBV9 and TRBJ2-1; the D gene is possibly TRBD2 (7 bases). The CDR3 contains 15 residues. Trimming stripped 0 bases from V and 8 bases from J, with 15 bases between. From germline, CDR1 is SGDLS and CDR2 YYNGEE. The CDR3 region is CASSVATGRGDEQFF. The DNA for the CDR3 is TGTGCCAGCAGCGTAGCTACAGGGAGGGGCGATGAGCAGTTCTTC.

This sequence joins TRBV7-8 and TRBJ2-3, with TRBD2 matching over 11 bases. The V gene's germline CDR1 is SGHVS and CDR2 FQNEAQ. The CDR3 consists of 17 residues. The junction had 10 bases not matched to a gene; V was cut back by 5 bases and J by 3 bases. CDR3 loop: CASSARGASGRTDTQYF. Here the CDR3 DNA reads TGTGCCAGCAGCGCTCGGGGAGCTAGCGGGAGGACAGATACGCAGTATTTT.

The chain recombines TRBV5-6 with TRBJ2-3; TRBD2 matches at 11 bases. CDR3 length equals 15 residues. V gave up 4 bases and J gave up 2 bases; unmatched junction bases: 3. Germline V gene lookup returns CDR1 SGHDT and CDR2 YYEEEE. CDR3 coding DNA: TGTGCCAGCAGCCCGGGACTAGCGGACACAGATACGCAGTATTTT. The encoded protein is CASSPGLADTDTQYF.

This clone was seen just once. The V gene is TRBV7-6, the J gene TRBJ2-1; 14 nucleotides match TRBD2. This CDR3 has 17 amino acids. The germline V gene encodes CDR1 SGHVS and CDR2 FNYEAQ. After removal of 5 bases from V and 7 bases from J, the junction contained 10 bases not matched to a gene. This CDR3 reads CASSPGLAGVRLNEQFF. The CDR3, as DNA: TGTGCCAGCAGCCCGGGACTAGCGGGAGTCAGGTTGAATGAGCAGTTCTTC.

This sequence joins TRBV6-2 or TRBV6-3 and TRBJ1-1; 7 bases align to TRBD1. V lost 6 bases and J lost 7; bases outside the gene matches: 8. There are 13 residues in the CDR3. Germline V lookup: CDR1 MNHEY, CDR2 SVGEGT. CDR3 loop: CASSRGDSLEAFF. Here the CDR3 DNA reads TGTGCCAGCAGCCGGGGGGACAGCCTTGAAGCTTTCTTT.

The V call is TRBV2, the J call TRBJ2-5, with TRBD1 identical over 7 bases. The length of the CDR3 is 14 residues. Germline V CDR1 and CDR2: SNHLY, FYNNEI. V trimming: 3 bases; J trimming: 4 bases; junction bases outside the gene matches: 5. The CDR3 DNA is TGTGCCAGCAGTGAGGGGACAGTCGGAGAGACCCAGTACTTC. It codes for CASSEGTVGETQYF.

The V and J genes are TRBV18 and TRBJ2-3, with 8 bases aligning to TRBD2. The CDR3 contains 15 residues. J gave up 0 bases and V 4 bases, and 3 bases lay outside the gene matches. Germline V gene lookup returns CDR1 KGHSH and CDR2 LQKENI. The CDR3 DNA follows: TGTGCCAGCTCACTTAGCGGGACTAGCACAGATACGCAGTATTTT. This translates into CASSLSGTSTDTQYF.